A selection of T cell receptor beta chains follows, all from one sample in a study of shared clonotypes between healthy human individuals. The method was immunoSEQ multiplex PCR; TCRdb's version includes in-frame clones alone and lacks a portion of them. The table shows about 2 million clones, with roughly 96% occurring only once. Sequenced: naive CD4+ T cells sorted from blood. The receptors stem from a man between 18 and 35 years old in good health. Both conserved end residues are part of each CDR3. The D gene is left open where the match is weak. Clone size is given for some rows only: seen once, a few or many times, or a class if the clone is expanded.

. | TRBJ1-2 | . | TRBV15 | CATSRDPLRVTAPGLGYTF | TGTGCCACCAGCAGAGATCCCTTGAGGGTGACGGCGCCCGGGTTAGGCTACACCTTC
. | TRBJ2-1 | TRBD1 | TRBV30 | CATQTGDDSYNEQFF | TGTGCCACCCAAACAGGGGATGATTCCTACAATGAGCAGTTCTTC
. | TRBJ2-7 | TRBD2 | TRBV6-5 | CASRGTSGASYEQYF | TGTGCCAGCAGGGGGACTAGCGGGGCCTCCTACGAGCAGTACTTC
. | TRBJ2-2 | . | TRBV2 | CASSEWVTGELFF | TGTGCCAGCAGTGAATGGGTGACCGGGGAGCTGTTTTTT
. | TRBJ2-7 | . | TRBV6-5 | CASSSLGGSYEQYF | TGTGCCAGCAGTTCCTTGGGGGGCTCCTACGAGCAGTACTTC
. | TRBJ1-2 | TRBD1 | TRBV5-1 | CASSLAAGGSNYGYTF | TGCGCCAGCAGCTTGGCGGCAGGGGGATCCAACTATGGCTACACCTTC
once | TRBJ2-7 | TRBD2 | TRBV6-6 | CASSRTSGSYEQYF | TGTGCCAGCAGCCGGACTAGCGGTTCCTACGAGCAGTACTTC
few | TRBJ2-2 | . | TRBV7-9 | CASSLAPSGGANTGELFF | TGTGCCAGCAGCTTAGCGCCATCGGGGGGCGCGAACACCGGGGAGCTGTTTTTT
. | TRBJ2-4 | TRBD2 | TRBV5-1 | CASSPGTSGNKNIQYF | TGCGCCAGCAGCCCGGGGACTAGCGGGAATAAAAACATTCAGTACTTC
. | TRBJ2-1 | TRBD1 | TRBV6-1 | CASSKTGGSYNEQFF | TGTGCCAGCAGTAAAACAGGGGGCTCGTACAATGAGCAGTTCTTC
. | TRBJ2-7 | . | TRBV7-9 | CASSSRYEQYF | TGTGCCAGCAGCTCCAGGTACGAGCAGTACTTC
. | TRBJ2-7 | . | TRBV6-5 | CASKRGKLSYEQYF | TGTGCCAGCAAAAGAGGCAAGTTGTCCTACGAGCAGTACTTC
. | TRBJ1-6 | TRBD1 | TRBV30 | CAWARDRGTSPLHF | TGTGCCTGGGCCCGGGACAGGGGAACTTCACCCCTCCACTTT
. | TRBJ1-6 | . | TRBV19 | CASRGGNSPLHF | TGTGCCAGTAGAGGGGGGAATTCACCCCTCCACTTT
once | TRBJ2-7 | . | TRBV30 | CAWTSDRNSYEQYF | TGTGCCTGGACGTCAGACCGCAACTCCTACGAGCAGTACTTC
. | TRBJ1-1 | . | TRBV10-3 | CAISPGMNTEAFF | TGTGCCATCAGTCCAGGGATGAACACTGAAGCTTTCTTT
. | TRBJ2-1 | TRBD2 | TRBV11-2 | CASSFSGPYNEQFF | TGTGCCAGCAGCTTTAGCGGGCCCTACAATGAGCAGTTCTTC
once | TRBJ2-1 | . | TRBV6-5 | CASSLVGISSYNEQFF | TGTGCCAGCAGTTTGGTGGGGATAAGCTCCTACAATGAGCAGTTCTTC
. | TRBJ1-2 | . | TRBV30 | CAWGQKRDYGYTF | TGTGCCTGGGGTCAAAAAAGGGATTATGGCTACACCTTC
. | TRBJ2-5 | . | TRBV25-1 | CASSEATRGFLETQYF | TGTGCCAGCAGCGAGGCAACTAGAGGGTTTTTGGAGACCCAGTACTTC
. | TRBJ2-2 | . | TRBV19 | CASSIVRANTGELFF | TGTGCCAGTAGTATTGTAAGGGCTAACACCGGGGAGCTGTTTTTT
. | TRBJ1-1 | TRBD1 | TRBV18 | CASSPARGQGTEAFF | TGTGCCAGCTCACCAGCCAGGGGGCAAGGCACTGAAGCTTTCTTT
. | TRBJ1-1 | . | TRBV12-5 | CASGLSALEAFF | TGTGCTAGTGGTTTGAGCGCGCTTGAAGCTTTCTTT
. | TRBJ2-5 | TRBD1 | TRBV5-8 | CASSRQGGETQYF | TGTGCCAGCAGTCGACAGGGTGGCGAGACCCAGTACTTC
. | TRBJ1-2 | . | TRBV6-5 | CASSYSGQSPYGYTF | TGTGCCAGCAGTTACTCTGGACAGAGTCCTTATGGCTACACCTTC
. | TRBJ2-4 | TRBD1 | TRBV9 | CASSVGAGTGENIQYF | TGTGCCAGCAGCGTAGGAGCCGGGACAGGGGAAAACATTCAGTACTTC
. | TRBJ1-1 | . | TRBV18 | CASSATGYTEAFF | TGTGCCAGCTCAGCGACAGGCTACACTGAAGCTTTCTTT
. | TRBJ1-1 | TRBD1 | TRBV15 | CATSRDRQGTGAFF | TGTGCCACCAGCAGAGATAGACAGGGAACCGGAGCTTTCTTT
. | TRBJ1-2 | . | TRBV4-2 | CASSQGGNTAYGYTF | TGTGCCAGCAGCCAAGGAGGAAACACAGCCTATGGCTACACCTTC
. | TRBJ2-3 | . | TRBV11-2 | CASSLSFLASTDTQYF | TGTGCCAGCAGCTTAAGCTTTCTAGCGAGCACAGATACGCAGTATTTT
once | TRBJ1-1 | . | TRBV12-5 | CASGSAPESQNTEAFF | TGTGCTAGTGGTTCCGCCCCGGAGAGTCAGAACACTGAAGCTTTCTTT
. | TRBJ1-1 | . | TRBV6-5 | CASSYSGQGGEAFF | TGTGCCAGCAGTTACTCAGGGCAGGGAGGTGAAGCTTTCTTT
. | TRBJ2-7 | . | TRBV7-9 | CASSFAGPQGDREQYF | TGTGCCAGCAGCTTCGCAGGGCCGCAGGGTGACAGGGAGCAGTACTTC
once | TRBJ1-2 | . | TRBV6-5 | CASSYSGTIVSYGYTF | TGTGCCAGCAGTTACTCAGGGACAATCGTCTCCTATGGCTACACCTTC
. | TRBJ1-5 | . | TRBV7-2 | CASSLNGGVAQPQHF | TGTGCCAGCAGCTTAAATGGAGGGGTAGCTCAGCCCCAGCATTTT
. | TRBJ1-3 | . | TRBV5-1 | CASSLDRGNGNTIYF | TGCGCCAGCAGCTTGGATAGGGGAAACGGAAACACCATATATTTT
. | TRBJ2-7 | . | TRBV27 | CASSLSGAYEQYF | TGTGCCAGCAGTTTATCCGGGGCCTACGAGCAGTACTTC
. | TRBJ2-3 | . | TRBV13 | CASSLLATDTQYF | TGTGCCAGCAGCTTACTAGCGACAGATACGCAGTATTTT
. | TRBJ1-2 | . | TRBV10-2 | CASTGAGVGYGYTF | TGCGCCAGCACGGGGGCAGGTGTGGGCTATGGCTACACCTTC
. | TRBJ1-2 | . | TRBV6-1 | CASSEIYGYTF | TGTGCCAGCAGTGAGATCTATGGCTACACCTTC
. | TRBJ2-1 | . | TRBV2 | CASSEVGNSEQFF | TGTGCCAGCAGTGAAGTCGGAAACAGTGAGCAGTTCTTC
. | TRBJ1-2 | TRBD1 | TRBV5-1 | CASSNSGGDYGYTF | TGCGCCAGCAGTAACTCAGGGGGCGACTATGGCTACACCTTC